This T cell receptor (beta chain) stems from a study of blood T cell repertoires in COVID-19. Background on the study: The United States, Italy and Spain provided the acute and convalescent COVID-19 samples. In each case, the material was cDNA or gDNA derived from T cells, B-cell-depleted T cells, or PBMCs.

The length of the CDR3 is 14 residues. V lost 5 bases and J lost 2; bases outside the gene matches: 4. In germline, CDR1 is MNHEY, CDR2 SVGEGT. Participants came from some 23 US areas, aged roughly 18 to 95 years. Clinical history reported by participants formed the basis on which cohorts were assigned. Some clones are missing from TCRdb's copy, which holds only in-frame ones; the method was immunoSEQ multiplex PCR. Of 280,000 or so clones in the sample, approximately 88% were seen once. As concerns this clone: The sample contains more than one DNA sequence encoding this CDR3.

The TCR comes from a woman aged 40 to 50 who had recovered from COVID-19. Sequencing input: PBMCs or T cells enriched from blood (not recorded which). The rearrangement joins TRBV6-2 or TRBV6-3 to TRBJ2-7; 9 nucleotides line up with TRBD2. The CDR3 DNA reads as TGTGCCAGCAGTCGGCTAGCGGGACCCTACGAGCAGTACTTC. Protein: CASSRLAGPYEQYF.